This TCR beta chain was found in a study of shared clonotypes between healthy human individuals. Study-level points and caveats: Clonotypes which were not shared had lower generation probabilities than clonotypes that all four donors shared.

This clone appeared once. What it recognizes is unknown. Sorted subsets were amplified in replicate PCRs using 200 ng DNA, 25,000 to 30,000 T cell genomes. Sequencing was performed with immunoSEQ multiplex PCR; in TCRdb, only in-frame clones are kept and a portion is missing. The sample consists of over a million clones, approximately 96% of them appearing once. The clonotype was recovered from a man aged 25 to 40 in good health. Material: naive CD4+ T cells sorted from blood. Specified subset: CD45RA+ positively selected.

In nucleotides, the CDR3 is TGTGCCAGCAGCAAGACTAGCGGGAGTGGCAATGAGCAGTTCTTC. It is translated as CASSKTSGSGNEQFF. The V and J genes are TRBV6-5 and TRBJ2-1, with TRBD2 identical over 12 bases. The CDR3 loop spans 15 amino acids. Germline CDR1 and CDR2: MNHEY and SVGAGI. V dropped 6 bases and J dropped 6; count of bases not matched to a gene: 6.